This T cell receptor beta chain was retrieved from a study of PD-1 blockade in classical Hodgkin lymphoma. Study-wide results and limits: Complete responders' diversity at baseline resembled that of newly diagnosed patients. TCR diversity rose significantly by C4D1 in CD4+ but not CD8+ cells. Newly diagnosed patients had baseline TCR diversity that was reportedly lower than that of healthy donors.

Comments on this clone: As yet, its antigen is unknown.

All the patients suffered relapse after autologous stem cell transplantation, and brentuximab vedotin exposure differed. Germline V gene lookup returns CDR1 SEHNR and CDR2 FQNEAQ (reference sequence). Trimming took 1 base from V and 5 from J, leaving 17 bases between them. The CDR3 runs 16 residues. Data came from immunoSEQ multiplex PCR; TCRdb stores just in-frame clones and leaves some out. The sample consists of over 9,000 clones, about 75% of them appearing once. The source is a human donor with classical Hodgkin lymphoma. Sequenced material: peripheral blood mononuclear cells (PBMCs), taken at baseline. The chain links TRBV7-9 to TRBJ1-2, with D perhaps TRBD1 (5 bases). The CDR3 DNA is TGTGCCAGCAGCTTAGGTGGGGCCACTTCTTTGTATGGCTACACCTTC. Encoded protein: CASSLGGATSLYGYTF.